Listed below are T cell receptor beta chains from one sample, sequenced in a study of blood T cells in healthy people across ages. TCRdb ran MiXCR on the 5' RACE reads and lists one entry per CDR3 protein. Of 1.5 million to 2 million distinct CDR3 sequences in the sample, 28% were seen once. Sequenced sample: blood. The receptors originated from a woman aged 30 to 39 in good health. CDR3s include the opening cysteine and the closing phenylalanine or tryptophan. D genes are given only for firm matches. Size values are once, few and many counts, or a class for expanded clones, and some rows have none.

TRBV6-6,TRBD1,TRBJ1-2,16,-,TGTGCCAGCAGTAACCATGGGACAGCCACTAACTATGGCTACACCTTC,CASSNHGTATNYGYTF
TRBV6-5,-,TRBJ2-1,13,-,TGTGTCAGCAGTTACATTCGCGGGGATGAGCAGTTCTTC,CVSSYIRGDEQFF
TRBV12-3/TRBV12-4,-,TRBJ2-5,13,-,TGTGCCAGCAGCCCTGAGGGTGAAAAGACCCAGTACTTC,CASSPEGEKTQYF
TRBV30,-,TRBJ2-3,13,-,TGTGCCTGGAGGCAGGGCCCGACAGATACGCAGTATTTT,CAWRQGPTDTQYF
TRBV29-1,-,TRBJ2-7,13,-,TGCAGCGTTGAAGGGGGGACACCCTACGAGCAGTACTTC,CSVEGGTPYEQYF
TRBV20-1,TRBD2,TRBJ2-7,17,few,TGCAGTGCTTCCGGGACTAGCGGACTCACGAAATCCTACGAGCAGTACTTC,CSASGTSGLTKSYEQYF
TRBV20-1,-,TRBJ1-1,14,-,TGCAGTGCTAGAGATTGGGCAGGCCCTAAGGAAGCTTTCTTT,CSARDWAGPKEAFF
TRBV7-6,TRBD1,TRBJ2-1,15,-,TGTGCCAGCAGCTTACTTTGGGACAGGGAGGATGAGCAGTTCTTC,CASSLLWDREDEQFF
TRBV29-1,TRBD2,TRBJ2-5,15,many,TGCAGCGTTGAGAGAGCGGGGGGATACCAAGAGACCCAGTACTTC,CSVERAGGYQETQYF
TRBV6-6,-,TRBJ1-2,15,-,TGTGCCAGCAGGGATTCAGCTGCTCTAAACTATGGCTACACCTTC,CASRDSAALNYGYTF
TRBV9,TRBD2,TRBJ2-1,14,-,TGTGCCAGCAGAGAACTAGCGGAATACAATGAGCAGTTCTTC,CASRELAEYNEQFF
TRBV12-3/TRBV12-4,-,TRBJ2-3,18,few,TGTGCCAGCAGTTTAGTCGCAGGGGTGGCGTCTAGCACAGATACGCAGTATTTT,CASSLVAGVASSTDTQYF
TRBV5-1,-,TRBJ2-3,15,-,TGCGCCAGCAGCTTGAGTTCCCCGGCGTCAGATACGCAGTATTTT,CASSLSSPASDTQYF
TRBV12-3/TRBV12-4,-,TRBJ2-7,15,many,TGTGCCAGCAGATCTACAGGGGAGGGTTCCTACGAGCAGTACTTC,CASRSTGEGSYEQYF
TRBV21-1,-,TRBJ2-3,15,-,TGTGCCCGCAGCAAGGATGGGGCAATTACAGATACGCAGTATTTT,CARSKDGAITDTQYF
TRBV11-2,-,TRBJ1-2,13,once,TGTGCCAGCAGCTTAGATCGGGGGGTCGGCTACACCTTC,CASSLDRGVGYTF
TRBV20-1,-,TRBJ2-7,12,-,TGCAGTGCTTCCCGACTGGCCTACGAGCAGTACTTC,CSASRLAYEQYF
TRBV18,TRBD2,TRBJ2-5,17,few,TGTGCCAGCTCACCAGGGGGTCTAGCGGGGCTCCAAGAGACCCAGTACTTC,CASSPGGLAGLQETQYF
TRBV28,-,TRBJ1-5,16,-,TGTGCCAGCGTCGAGAGCGTCAGATCAAGCAATCAGCCCCAGCATTTT,CASVESVRSSNQPQHF
TRBV5-1,-,TRBJ2-1,16,few,TGCGCCAGCAGCGGGGAGCGGGCCGGCATCTACGATGAGCAGTTCTTC,CASSGERAGIYDEQFF
TRBV7-3,-,TRBJ1-1,17,-,TGTGCCAGCAGCCAACCCCAAACACAGAGTTCGAACACTGAAGCTTTCTTT,CASSQPQTQSSNTEAFF
TRBV20-1,TRBD2,TRBJ2-7,18,few,TGCAGTGCTAGAGTGGGGGGACTAGCGGGAGGTAGACCTAACGAGCAGTACTTC,CSARVGGLAGGRPNEQYF
TRBV29-1,-,TRBJ1-1,15,few,TGCAGCGTTGAAGACGTAGGCGGCAACAACACTGAAGCTTTCTTT,CSVEDVGGNNTEAFF
TRBV11-2,-,TRBJ2-7,15,-,TGTACCAGCAGCTTCCCATTACAGGGCAACTACGAGCAGTACTTC,CTSSFPLQGNYEQYF
TRBV12-3/TRBV12-4,-,TRBJ1-2,13,few,TGTGCCAGCAGCTTAAGGTGGGGAGAGGGCTACACCTTC,CASSLRWGEGYTF
TRBV6-1,-,TRBJ2-5,16,-,TGTGCCAGCAGTGGGTTTCTCCCCCGGAAGGCGGAGACCCAGTACTTC,CASSGFLPRKAETQYF
TRBV5-1,TRBD1,TRBJ1-1,13,-,TGCGCCAGCAGCCCCGGGACAGGGGGCGACGCTTTCTTT,CASSPGTGGDAFF
TRBV20-1,-,TRBJ2-3,15,once,TGCAGTGCTAGACCGCCGGGACGCGTCACAGATACGCAGTATTTT,CSARPPGRVTDTQYF
TRBV7-2,-,TRBJ1-3,16,-,TGTGCCAGCAGCTTAGGGGCGAGCAGGACTGGAAACACCATATATTTT,CASSLGASRTGNTIYF
TRBV18,TRBD1,TRBJ1-2,15,many,TGTGCCAGCTCATCTGAACAGGGGGCTAACTATGGCTACACCTTC,CASSSEQGANYGYTF
TRBV2,-,TRBJ2-1,15,-,TGTGCCAGCAGTCGAGAACCTACTAGTTCTGGTGAGCAGTTCTTC,CASSREPTSSGEQFF
TRBV12-5,-,TRBJ2-1,16,-,TGTGCTAGTGGTCCACCTACTGGCGGAACCTACAATGAGCAGTTCTTC,CASGPPTGGTYNEQFF
TRBV5-1,TRBD1,TRBJ2-1,15,many,TGCGCCAGCAGCTTGGGACAGGGAGTCTACAATGAGCAGTTCTTC,CASSLGQGVYNEQFF
TRBV5-1,-,TRBJ2-1,14,once,TGCGCCAGCGGTTCCCACCTACAGGGTAATGGGCAGTTCTTC,CASGSHLQGNGQFF
TRBV3-1,TRBD2,TRBJ2-3,15,-,TGTGCCAGCAAGCGACTAGCGGGGAACACAGATACGCAGTATTTT,CASKRLAGNTDTQYF
TRBV7-2,-,TRBJ2-5,15,-,TGTGCCAGCAGCCCGACTGGCGGGTACCAAGAGACCCAGTACTTC,CASSPTGGYQETQYF
TRBV29-1,TRBD1,TRBJ2-1,14,-,TGCAGCGTTGACTCGGGACAGGGAGACAATGAGCAGTTCTTC,CSVDSGQGDNEQFF
TRBV7-9,-,TRBJ2-1,15,once,TGTGCCAGCAGCCAGGGGCTGGCAGGGAAGAATGAGCAGTTCTTC,CASSQGLAGKNEQFF
TRBV12-3/TRBV12-4,-,TRBJ1-5,15,few,TGTGCCACGGGAGAGGGGATTCCAAGCAATCAGCCCCAGCATTTT,CATGEGIPSNQPQHF
TRBV2,-,TRBJ1-1,13,-,TGTGCCAGCAGTGATCGCAACCCCCCTGAAGCTTTCTTT,CASSDRNPPEAFF
TRBV5-1,TRBD2,TRBJ2-3,17,few,TGCGCCAGCAGCGCCGCGGTAGCGGGGAAGGCGACAGATACGCAGTATTTT,CASSAAVAGKATDTQYF